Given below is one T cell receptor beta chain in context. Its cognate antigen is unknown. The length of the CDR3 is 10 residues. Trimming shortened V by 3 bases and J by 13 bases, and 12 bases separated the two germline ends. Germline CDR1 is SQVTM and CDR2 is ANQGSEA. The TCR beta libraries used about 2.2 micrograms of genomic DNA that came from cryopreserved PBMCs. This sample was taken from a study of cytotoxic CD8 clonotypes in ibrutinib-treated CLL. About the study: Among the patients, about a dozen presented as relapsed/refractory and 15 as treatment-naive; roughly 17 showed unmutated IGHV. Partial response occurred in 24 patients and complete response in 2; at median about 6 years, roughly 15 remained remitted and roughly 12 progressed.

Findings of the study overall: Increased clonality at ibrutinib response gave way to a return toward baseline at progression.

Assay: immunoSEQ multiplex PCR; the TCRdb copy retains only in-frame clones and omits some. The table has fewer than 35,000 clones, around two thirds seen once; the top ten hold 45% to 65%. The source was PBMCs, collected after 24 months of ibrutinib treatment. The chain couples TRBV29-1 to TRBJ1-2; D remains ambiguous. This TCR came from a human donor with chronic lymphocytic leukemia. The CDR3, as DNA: TGCAGCGTTGAGATTACGTTTGGCACCTTC. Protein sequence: CSVEITFGTF.